This note documents a single T cell receptor beta chain sequence. Its specific antigen is unknown. Base-call qualities are not available, and no considerably larger clone is one nucleotide away. The sample carries other DNA sequences with the same CDR3. This sample is part of a study of technical replicates of blood from a few donors (dated by TCRdb to about 2017). Libraries came from the immunoSEQ multiplex PCR assay. The table was pulled from immuneACCESS by TCRdb, which kept in-frame rearrangements only. Such tables lose some clones; where checked, under half of the loss comes from unresolved V genes, and the rest has no known cause. The sample has around 63,000 clones on record, around 93% of them singletons. The top ten clones comprise roughly 4.2% of the sample. According to the germline V gene, CDR1 reads SGHDT and CDR2 reads YYEEEE. Inclusive of the bounding cysteine and phenylalanine, the CDR3 is 14 residues long. Just CDR3 DNA is preserved here, 42 bases in frame from base 1. The V end gives up 7 bases and the J end 4 bases, leaving 8 bases in the junction not matched to a gene.

Sequencing used PBMCs. The source is a human donor in good health. Some clones in this sample may be carry-over from other donors' samples. The sequence is built from TRBV5-6 and TRBJ1-2; 9 middle bases align to TRBD1. The CDR3 here reads CASQETGGTYGYTF. The DNA is as follows: TGTGCCAGCCAAGAAACAGGGGGCACCTATGGCTACACCTTC.